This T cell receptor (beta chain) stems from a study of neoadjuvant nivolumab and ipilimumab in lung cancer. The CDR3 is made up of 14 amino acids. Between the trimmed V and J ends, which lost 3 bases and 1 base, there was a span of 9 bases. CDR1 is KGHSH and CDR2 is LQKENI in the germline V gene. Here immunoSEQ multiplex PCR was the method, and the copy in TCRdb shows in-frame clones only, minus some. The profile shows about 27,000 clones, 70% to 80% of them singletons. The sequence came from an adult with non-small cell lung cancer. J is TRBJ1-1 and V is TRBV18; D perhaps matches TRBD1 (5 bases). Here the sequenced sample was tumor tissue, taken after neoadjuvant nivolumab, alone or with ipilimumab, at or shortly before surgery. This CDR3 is CASSPVTANTEAFF. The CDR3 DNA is TGTGCCAGCTCACCGGTGACAGCGAACACTGAAGCTTTCTTT.